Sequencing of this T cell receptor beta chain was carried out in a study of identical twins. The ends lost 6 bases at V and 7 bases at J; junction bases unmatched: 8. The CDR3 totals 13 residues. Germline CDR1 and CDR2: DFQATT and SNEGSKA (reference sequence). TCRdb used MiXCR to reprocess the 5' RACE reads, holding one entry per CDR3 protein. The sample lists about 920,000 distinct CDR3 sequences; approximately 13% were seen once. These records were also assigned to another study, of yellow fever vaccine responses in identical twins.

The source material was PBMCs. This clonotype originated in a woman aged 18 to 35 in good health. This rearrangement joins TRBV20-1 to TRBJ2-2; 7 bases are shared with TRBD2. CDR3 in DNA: TGCAGTGCCAGCGGGGCCCGGGTCGGGGAGCTGTTTTTT. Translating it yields CSASGARVGELFF.